This T cell receptor (beta chain) derives from a study of CD8 T cells in ankylosing spondylitis. This clonotype was counted only a few times. TCRdb called the 5' RACE reads again in MiXCR, with one record for every CDR3 protein. The sample contains around 320,000 distinct CDR3 sequences, 20% of which appear only once. This CDR3 spans 15 amino acids. Germline loops: CDR1 MNHNS, CDR2 SASEGT. Trimming at V came to 2 bases and at J to 13 bases, leaving 13 bases not matched to a gene. Sequencing used blood, either unsorted or a sorted T cell fraction (not recorded which). This TCR came from a female donor with ankylosing spondylitis or in good health (not recorded which). This rearrangement joins TRBV6-1 to TRBJ2-3; 9 bases map to TRBD2. The CDR3 nucleotides read TGTGCCAGCAGTGAATCCGGCGGGAGGGCCCCCAGCAAGTATTTT. Translated, it gives CASSESGGRAPSKYF.